The 17 T cell receptor beta chains presented below share a single source sample, sequenced in a study of vaccination effects on CD4 cells after COVID-19. ViraFEST expansion of antigen-specific CD4+ T cells with viral peptide pools preceded sequencing. The culture ran for approximately nine days before CD4+ T cells were isolated. Their antigens remain unidentified. The method was immunoSEQ multiplex PCR; TCRdb's version includes in-frame clones alone and lacks a portion of them. The table includes under 80,000 clones, around 76% detected once. The sample in question was CD4+ T cells from PBMCs cultured with HCoV-229E spike peptides, obtained before COVID-19 vaccination. The receptors originated from a human donor who received a COVID-19 vaccine.

V is TRBV19 and J is TRBJ2-3; a weak D match, TRBD1 (5 bases). Per the germline V gene, CDR1 is LNHDA and CDR2 is SQIVND (reference sequence). The ends were cut back, 8 bases at V and 2 bases at J, with 14 bases in the middle. This CDR3 is built from 14 residues. CDR3 in DNA: TGTGCCAGTGGTAAGGACACAGACACAGATACGCAGTATTTT. Amino acid sequence: CASGKDTDTDTQYF.

V is TRBV15 and J is TRBJ2-7, with 7 bases fitting TRBD1. After removal of 3 bases from V and 3 bases from J, the junction contained 8 bases not matched to a gene. Germline loops: CDR1 LNHNV, CDR2 YYDKDF (reference sequence). The CDR3 spans 15 residues. The CDR3 coding sequence is TGTGCCACCAGCAGGGGCGGACAGGAGGACTACGAGCAGTACGTC. The encoded protein is CATSRGGQEDYEQYV.

The chain links TRBV6-5 to TRBJ1-5; D is possibly TRBD1 (5 bases). Trimming stripped 4 bases from V and 6 bases from J, with 13 bases between. This CDR3 has 14 residues. CDR1 MNHEY and CDR2 SVGAGI come from the germline V gene. CDR3 region: CASSSGGDGQPQHF. In nucleotides, the CDR3 is TGTGCCAGCAGTTCGGGAGGGGACGGTCAGCCCCAGCATTTT.

This clone has only one observation. The J gene is TRBJ1-2, the V gene TRBV21-1; the table names TRBD1, a call not compared with the DNA. TRBV21-1 is labeled a pseudogene. This CDR3 has 14 amino acids. The CDR3, as DNA: TGTGCCAGCAGCAAAGGAGGGGGCCTCTATGGCTACACCTTC. As protein: CASSKGGGLYGYTF.

The chain combines TRBV19 with TRBJ1-5, with D possibly matching TRBD1 (5 bases). CDR1 LNHDA and CDR2 SQIVND come from the germline V gene (reference sequence). Trimming removed 3 bases at V and 1 base at J, with 13 bases between. This CDR3 contains 16 residues. The chain's CDR3 is CASSMGGRASNQPQHF. The CDR3 bases are TGTGCCAGTAGTATGGGGGGGAGGGCAAGCAATCAGCCCCAGCATTTT.

The V call is TRBV10-2, the J call TRBJ1-2; tentatively, D is TRBD1 (6 bases). Trimming left V 6 bases short and J 8 bases short, with 13 bases between. There are 12 residues in the CDR3. The germline gives CDR1 WSHSY, CDR2 SAAADI. The CDR3: CASRAGAEGYTF. The CDR3 region has the DNA TGCGCCAGCAGGGCAGGGGCTGAAGGCTACACCTTC.

The rearrangement links TRBV19 to TRBJ2-5, with 8 bases lining up with TRBD1. This CDR3 is 13 amino acids long. Germline V gene lookup returns CDR1 LNHDA and CDR2 SQIVND (reference sequence). J gave up 3 bases and V 6 bases, and 3 bases lay outside the gene matches. The CDR3, as DNA: TGTGCCAGTAGCGAGGACAGGGAAGAGACCCAGTACTTC. Encoded protein: CASSEDREETQYF.

The V call is TRBV5-1, the J call TRBJ1-1, with 7 bases that match TRBD1. The CDR3 contains 14 residues. V dropped 0 bases and J dropped 4; count of bases not matched to a gene: 3. The germline V gene encodes CDR1 SGHRS and CDR2 YFSETQ. This CDR3 reads CASSLEGGITEAFF. CDR3 in DNA: TGCGCCAGCAGCTTGGAAGGGGGCATCACTGAAGCTTTCTTT.

The gene calls are TRBV4-1 and TRBJ2-2; no definite D call. Germline V gene lookup returns CDR1 MGHRA and CDR2 YSYEKL. V lost 1 base to trimming and J lost 4 bases, with 10 bases between them. The CDR3 length is 15 residues. The CDR3 bases are TGCGCCAGCAGCCAAGGCCAAGGAAGCACCGGGGAGCTGTTTTTT. Translated, it gives CASSQGQGSTGELFF.

This clone was found a few times. The genes are TRBV4-3 and TRBJ1-5; no clear D. Trimming removed 0 bases at V and 3 bases at J, with 3 bases between. There are 13 residues in the CDR3. Germline CDR1 LGHNA, CDR2 YSLEER. Here the CDR3 reads CASSQEVNQPQHF. The DNA for the CDR3 is TGCGCCAGCAGCCAAGAGGTCAATCAGCCCCAGCATTTT.

The chain carries TRBV23-1 and TRBJ1-5, with a tentative D call TRBD1 (5 bases). TRBV23-1 is flagged as an ORF with uncertain function. This CDR3 is built from 20 residues. The ends were cut back, 0 bases at V and 0 bases at J, with 21 bases in the middle. The CDR3 spells CASSQSALIFGGDSNQPQHF. The CDR3 coding sequence is TGCGCCAGCAGTCAATCGGCTTTAATTTTCGGGGGGGATAGCAATCAGCCCCAGCATTTT.

V usage is TRBV6-5 and J usage is TRBJ1-2, with 7 bases matching TRBD1. This CDR3 is built from 13 residues. V shed 6 bases, J shed 4 bases, and the junction held 5 bases outside the gene matches. The germline gives CDR1 MNHEY, CDR2 SVGAGI. The CDR3 DNA reads TGTGCCAGCAGCGGGGACAGCGTCTATGGCTACACCTTC. The encoded protein is CASSGDSVYGYTF.

The chain links TRBV11-2 to TRBJ1-4; tentatively, D is TRBD1 (5 bases). Trimming took off 2 bases at V and 8 bases at J, with 15 bases between the two ends. Germline CDR1 reads SGHAT; CDR2 reads FQNNGV. CDR3 length equals 15 residues. This CDR3 reads CASSLNLGVREKLFF. The CDR3 coding sequence is TGTGCCAGCAGCTTAAATTTAGGGGTACGGGAAAAACTGTTTTTT.

The CDR3 DNA follows: TGTGCCAGCAGTTGGACAGGTCCCTCTCGGACAGATACGCAGTATTTT. This encodes CASSWTGPSRTDTQYF. The V call is TRBV6-5, the J call TRBJ2-3; 7 nucleotides line up with TRBD1. This CDR3 is built from 16 residues. Losses at the gene ends were 4 bases for V and 3 bases for J; bases not matched to a gene: 10. Per germline, CDR1 MNHEY and CDR2 SVGAGI.

The gene calls are TRBV7-2 and TRBJ2-3; D not resolved. Per the germline V gene, CDR1 is SGHTA and CDR2 is FQGNSA. Trimming removed 0 bases from V and 1 base from J, with 8 bases in between. The CDR3 is 15 residues long. The CDR3 spells CASSLASGGTDTQYF. The CDR3 DNA reads TGTGCCAGCAGCTTAGCCTCCGGCGGCACAGATACGCAGTATTTT.

The chain carries TRBV19 and TRBJ1-2; D is uncertain. The germline gives CDR1 LNHDA, CDR2 SQIVND (reference sequence). This CDR3 has 12 amino acids. V lost 7 bases and J 5 bases, leaving 11 bases between the germline ends. The CDR3 DNA is TGTGCCAGTACCCAAGGACGGTATGGCTACACCTTC. Translation: CASTQGRYGYTF.

V gene TRBV10-1 combines with J gene TRBJ2-3; D unclear. The CDR3 totals 14 residues. Germline CDR1 is WNHNN and CDR2 is SYGVQD (reference sequence). V was cut by 3 bases and J by 1 base, with 8 bases left in between. The CDR3 bases are TGCGCCAGCAGTGATCTGAAAGGCACAGATACGCAGTATTTT. This codes for CASSDLKGTDTQYF.